One and the same sample provided the 8 T cell receptor beta chains below, sequenced in a study of T cell repertoires in cytomegalovirus infection. TCRdb used MiXCR to reprocess the reads, holding one entry per CDR3 protein. The sample consists of roughly 230,000 distinct CDR3 sequences, 5% to 8.5% of them appearing once. The specimen sequenced was PBMCs. The receptors originated from a human donor in good health (CMV status not recorded). Some clones in this sample may be carry-over from other donors' samples.

The table lists this clonotype with a few counts. The rearrangement joins TRBV20-1 to TRBJ2-7; possible D gene TRBD1, 6 bases. CDR3 length equals 13 residues. Germline V gives CDR1 DFQATT, CDR2 SNEGSKA (reference sequence). The germline V and J ends were trimmed by 6 bases and 4 bases, with 16 bases remaining between them. CDR3 DNA: TGCAGTGCCCCTAGGTACAGGGAGTACGAGCAGTACTTC. Its protein product is CSAPRYREYEQYF.

In its sample, this clonotype was seen many times. CDR3 loop: CASSVEASGDNEQFF. As DNA, the CDR3 is TGTGCCAGCAGCGTAGAGGCTAGCGGGGACAATGAGCAGTTCTTC. The rearrangement joins TRBV9 to TRBJ2-1; 9 bases are a match to TRBD2. The germline V gene has CDR1 SGDLS and CDR2 YYNGEE. The CDR3 covers 15 residues. Germline trimming cut 0 bases from V and 5 bases from J; bases unmatched to any gene: 3. The complete variable domain, with remaining parts taken from reference TRBV9 and TRBJ2-1, reads DSGVTQTPKHLITATGQRVTLRCSPRSGDLSVYWYQQSLDQGLQFLIQYYNGEERAKGNILERFSAQQFPDLHSELNLSSLELGDSALYFCASSVEASGDNEQFFGPGTRLTVL.

This clonotype occurred many times. This sequence joins TRBV28 and TRBJ1-3; no firm D call. Germline loops: CDR1 MDHEN, CDR2 SYDVKM. The V and J ends lost 6 bases and 4 bases respectively, with 13 bases between them. The CDR3 consists of 14 residues. The CDR3 protein is CASRVLVSGNTIYF. Here the CDR3 DNA reads TGTGCCAGCAGAGTCTTAGTATCAGGAAACACCATATATTTT.

This clonotype was observed at least ten times. The chain joins TRBV7-2 to TRBJ2-2, with 7 nucleotides matching TRBD1. With 8 bases clipped from V and 1 base from J, the junction kept 10 bases outside the gene matches. Germline assignment: CDR1 SGHTA and CDR2 FQGNSA. The CDR3 contains 16 residues. CDR3 in DNA: TGTGCCAGCGTTCTCGAGGGGGCTCAGAACACCGGGGAGCTGTTTTTT. Protein sequence: CASVLEGAQNTGELFF.

This clonotype came up many times. The V call is TRBV10-3, the J call TRBJ2-3, with a tentative D call TRBD2 (5 bases). Trimming shortened V by 1 base and J by 2 bases, and 10 bases separated the two germline ends. This CDR3 has 15 residues. Looked up from germline, CDR1 is ENHRY and CDR2 is SYGVKD. The CDR3 nucleotides are TGTGCCATCAGTGAGTTCGGAGCGGTCACAGATACGCAGTATTTT. Its protein product is CAISEFGAVTDTQYF.

This clonotype was recorded many times. This rearrangement joins TRBV18 to TRBJ2-2; D ambiguous. V gave up 4 bases and J gave up 9 bases, with 9 bases separating them. Germline CDR1 and CDR2: KGHSH and LQKENI. The CDR3 runs 12 residues. The CDR3 protein is CASSRSEWELFF. The CDR3 DNA sequence: TGTGCCAGCTCACGATCGGAGTGGGAGCTGTTTTTT.

This clonotype was detected many times. The chain joins TRBV10-3 to TRBJ2-3; a weak D match, TRBD1 (6 bases). Germline V lookup: CDR1 ENHRY, CDR2 SYGVKD. The CDR3 is made up of 15 amino acids. V lost 10 bases to trimming and J lost 0 bases, with 17 bases between them. The CDR3, as DNA: TGTGCCACGAGACCAGGGGTTACTAGCACAGATACGCAGTATTTT. Protein product: CATRPGVTSTDTQYF.

J is TRBJ2-1 and V is TRBV18; D perhaps matches TRBD2 (7 bases). This CDR3 comprises 14 residues. Germline CDR1 and CDR2: KGHSH and LQKENI. V lost 4 bases, J lost 7 bases, and 14 bases lay in between. The CDR3 DNA follows: TGTGCCAGCTCACTCCGGGGGGCTGTAAATGAGCAGTTCTTC. Translation: CASSLRGAVNEQFF.